The T cell receptor (beta chain) under discussion was sequenced for a study of CD8+ T cells in alopecia areata. Points from the study as a whole: Since there was just one nonresponder, nobody can yet say how baseline CD8+ expansion ties to response.

Treatment described: oral pan-JAK inhibitor, 5-10 mg twice daily. The authors sorted CD4+ and CD8+ T cells from PBMCs. Concerning this clone itself: Its target is unknown.

Germline CDR1 SGHVS, CDR2 FNYEAQ. The CDR3 has 17 residues. Trimming shortened V by 2 bases and J by 0 bases, and 14 bases separated the two germline ends. Once RNA had been extracted, it was reverse transcribed into cDNA to act as the sequencing template. TCRdb's copy holds only in-frame clones and misses some; the assay was immunoSEQ multiplex PCR. The sample comprises about 76,000 clones, 60% to 70% of which are singletons, and about 25% rests with the top ten. The chain combines TRBV7-6 with TRBJ2-1; possibly TRBD2 for D (6 bases). This clonotype was obtained from a human donor with alopecia areata. This specimen consisted of CD8+ T cells sorted from blood, obtained at week 24, from a patient treated with tofacitinib. In DNA form, the CDR3 reads TGTGCCAGCAGCTTATTTCTTCGGACTAACTCCTACAATGAGCAGTTCTTC. The encoded protein is CASSLFLRTNSYNEQFF.